This TCR beta chain was observed in a study of T cells after yellow fever vaccination. Study-wide context: For low cell numbers, libraries were made with SMART-Seq v4 Ultra Low Input. Study results and caveats: Subsequent to the booster, the majority of primary-vaccination clones reappeared (around 97% CD4, about 90% CD8).

The CDR3 is made up of 14 amino acids. Trimming took off 2 bases at V and 6 bases at J, with 11 bases between the two ends. Germline CDR1 and CDR2: WNHNN and SYGVQD (reference sequence). TCRdb re-derived calls from the 5' RACE reads in MiXCR, one entry per CDR3 protein. The table lists approximately 300,000 distinct CDR3 sequences, around 11% of them singletons. This clonotype was counted between two and nine times. What it binds is unknown. Sample: CD4+ T cells sorted from PBMCs, taken 45 days after the yellow fever booster vaccination. This sequence originates from a man between 18 and 35 years old who received the YFV17D yellow fever vaccine. This chain links TRBV10-1 with TRBJ2-1; tentatively, D is TRBD1 or TRBD2 (5 bases each). CDR3 nucleotides: TGCGCCAGCAGTGAGCGCATGGGACGCAATGAGCAGTTCTTC. Translated, it gives CASSERMGRNEQFF.